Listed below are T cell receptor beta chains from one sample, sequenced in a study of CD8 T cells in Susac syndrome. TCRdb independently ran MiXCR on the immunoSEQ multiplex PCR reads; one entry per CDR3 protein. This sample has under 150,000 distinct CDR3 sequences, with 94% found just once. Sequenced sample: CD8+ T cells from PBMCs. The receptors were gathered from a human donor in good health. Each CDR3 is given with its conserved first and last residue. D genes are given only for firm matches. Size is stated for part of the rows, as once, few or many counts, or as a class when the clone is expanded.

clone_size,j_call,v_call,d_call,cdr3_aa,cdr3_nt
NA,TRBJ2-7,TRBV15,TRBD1,CATSRDGGQGDEQYF,TGTGCCACCAGCAGAGACGGGGGACAGGGCGACGAGCAGTACTTC
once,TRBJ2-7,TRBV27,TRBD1,CASGRTGGVGEQYF,TGTGCCAGCGGAAGGACAGGGGGCGTGGGAGAGCAGTACTTC
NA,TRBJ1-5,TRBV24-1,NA,CATSDSGPFSNQPQHF,TGTGCCACCAGTGACTCCGGACCCTTTAGCAATCAGCCCCAGCATTTT
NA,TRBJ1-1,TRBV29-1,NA,CSASWTRPEAFF,TGCAGCGCTAGCTGGACGAGGCCCGAAGCTTTCTTT
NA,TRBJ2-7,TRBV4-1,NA,CASSQDWSLKEQYF,TGCGCCAGCAGCCAAGATTGGTCTCTTAAGGAGCAGTACTTC
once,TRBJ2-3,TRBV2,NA,CASSALEASTDTQYF,TGTGCCAGCAGTGCCCTTGAGGCTAGCACAGATACGCAGTATTTT
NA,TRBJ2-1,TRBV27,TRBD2,CASTYSGSLDEQFF,TGTGCCAGCACCTATAGCGGGAGTTTGGATGAGCAGTTCTTC
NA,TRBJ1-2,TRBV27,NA,CASSLNREGYGYTF,TGTGCCAGCAGTTTAAACAGGGAGGGCTATGGCTACACCTTC
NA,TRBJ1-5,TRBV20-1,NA,CSASRGIYSNQPQHF,TGCAGTGCTAGTAGGGGTATCTATAGCAATCAGCCCCAGCATTTT
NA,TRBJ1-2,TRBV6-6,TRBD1,CASSSTGPGYGYTF,TGTGCCAGCAGTTCGACAGGGCCGGGCTATGGCTACACCTTC
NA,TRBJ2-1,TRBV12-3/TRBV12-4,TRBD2,CASSLWLAGNEQFF,TGTGCCAGCAGTTTATGGCTAGCGGGCAATGAGCAGTTCTTC
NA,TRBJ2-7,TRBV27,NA,CASSLSPERVYEQYF,TGCGCCAGCAGTTTATCTCCCGAGCGGGTCTACGAGCAGTACTTC
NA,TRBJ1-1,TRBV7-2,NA,CAPSSWAVNTEAFF,TGTGCCCCCAGCAGTTGGGCCGTGAACACTGAAGCTTTCTTT
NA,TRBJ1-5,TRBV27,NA,CASSLLSGRNQPQHF,TGTGCCAGCAGTTTATTGTCAGGGAGGAATCAGCCCCAGCATTTT
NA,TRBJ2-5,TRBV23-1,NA,CASSQTGQQETQYF,TGCGCCAGCAGTCAAACGGGCCAGCAAGAGACCCAGTACTTC
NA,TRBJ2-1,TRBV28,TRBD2,CASSYLGASGNYNEQFF,TGTGCCAGCAGCTACCTGGGGGCTAGCGGGAACTACAATGAGCAGTTCTTC
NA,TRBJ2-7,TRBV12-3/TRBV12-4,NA,CASSFSGQGSGGQYF,TGTGCCAGCAGTTTTTCGGGGCAGGGGAGCGGAGGGCAGTACTTC
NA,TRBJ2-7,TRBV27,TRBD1,CASRGTGLIPEQYF,TGTGCCAGCAGGGGGACAGGGCTTATTCCCGAGCAGTACTTC
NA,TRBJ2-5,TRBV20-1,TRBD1,CSARDIGGQGRWETQYF,TGCAGTGCTAGAGATATTGGAGGACAGGGGCGGTGGGAGACCCAGTACTTC
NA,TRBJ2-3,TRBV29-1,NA,CSVEDSGLAPQYF,TGCAGCGTTGAAGATTCAGGACTGGCTCCGCAGTATTTT
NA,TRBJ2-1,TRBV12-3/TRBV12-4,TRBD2,CASSPTSGRAYNEQFF,TGTGCCAGCAGCCCCACTAGCGGGAGGGCCTACAATGAGCAGTTCTTC
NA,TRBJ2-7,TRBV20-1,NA,CSARPIAENYEQYF,TGCAGTGCGAGGCCAATAGCGGAAAATTACGAGCAGTACTTC
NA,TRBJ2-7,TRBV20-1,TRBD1,CSARQPWDSYEQYF,TGCAGTGCTAGACAACCATGGGACAGTTACGAGCAGTACTTC
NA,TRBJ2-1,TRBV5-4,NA,CASSLEEAGEQFF,TGTGCCAGCAGCTTGGAGGAGGCTGGTGAGCAGTTCTTC
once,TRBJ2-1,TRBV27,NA,CASSLTGIEQFF,TGTGCCAGCAGTTTAACGGGGATTGAGCAGTTCTTC
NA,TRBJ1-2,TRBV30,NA,CAWSGFGYTF,TGTGCCTGGAGTGGTTTTGGCTACACCTTC
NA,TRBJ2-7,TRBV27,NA,CASSVERSTLGIHYEQYF,TGTGCCAGCAGTGTGGAGCGGTCGACGCTAGGAATTCACTACGAGCAGTACTTC
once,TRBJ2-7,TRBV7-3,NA,CASSLGGQVEQYF,TGTGCCAGCAGCTTAGGAGGGCAGGTTGAGCAGTACTTC
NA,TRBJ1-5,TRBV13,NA,CASSARLNQPQHF,TGTGCCAGCAGCGCCCGCCTGAATCAGCCCCAGCATTTT
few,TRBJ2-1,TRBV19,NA,CASSYGQGYNEQFF,TGTGCCAGTAGTTACGGGCAGGGCTACAATGAGCAGTTCTTC
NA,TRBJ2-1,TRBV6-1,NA,CASSPGPTGTRFSDEQFF,TGTGCCAGCAGTCCCGGACCCACAGGGACTCGATTTAGCGATGAGCAGTTCTTC
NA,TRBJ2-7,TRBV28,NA,CASSLESEQYF,TGTGCCAGCAGTTTAGAGTCCGAGCAGTACTTC
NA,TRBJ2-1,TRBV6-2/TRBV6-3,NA,CASSYSRVEDEQFF,TGTGCCAGCAGTTACTCGAGGGTCGAAGATGAGCAGTTCTTC
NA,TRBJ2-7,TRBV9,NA,CASSVADASLGYEQYF,TGTGCCAGCAGCGTTGCGGATGCCTCACTGGGGTACGAGCAGTACTTC
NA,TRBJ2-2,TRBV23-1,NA,CASLLTGELFF,TGCGCCTCCCTCCTCACCGGGGAGCTGTTTTTT
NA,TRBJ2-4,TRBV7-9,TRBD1,CASSAPGQAKNIQYF,TGTGCCAGCAGCGCCCCGGGACAGGCCAAAAACATTCAGTACTTC
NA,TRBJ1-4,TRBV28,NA,CASSFSGDSEKLFF,TGTGCCAGCAGTTTTTCGGGGGATAGTGAAAAACTGTTTTTT
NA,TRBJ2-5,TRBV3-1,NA,CASSQGVQETQYF,TGTGCCAGCAGCCAAGGGGTCCAAGAGACCCAGTACTTC
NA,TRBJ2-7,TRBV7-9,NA,CASSSLFLEQYF,TGTGCCAGCAGCTCACTCTTTTTGGAGCAGTACTTC
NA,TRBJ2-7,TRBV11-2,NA,CASTPMDSSYEQYF,TGTGCCAGCACCCCGATGGATAGCAGCTACGAGCAGTACTTC
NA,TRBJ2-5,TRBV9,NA,CASSVGNQETQYF,TGTGCCAGCAGCGTAGGCAACCAAGAGACCCAGTACTTC
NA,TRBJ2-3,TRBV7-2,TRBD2,CASSLGVLATDTQYF,TGTGCCAGCAGCTTAGGAGTACTAGCGACAGATACGCAGTATTTT
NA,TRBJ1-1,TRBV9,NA,CASSVVGGANTEAFF,TGTGCCAGCAGCGTAGTTGGGGGTGCGAACACTGAAGCTTTCTTT
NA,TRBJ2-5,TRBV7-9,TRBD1,CASSLGQLQETQYF,TGTGCCAGCAGCTTGGGACAGTTACAAGAGACCCAGTACTTC
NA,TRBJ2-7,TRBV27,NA,CASSLSPSYEQYF,TGTGCCAGCAGTTTATCCCCCTCCTACGAGCAGTACTTC
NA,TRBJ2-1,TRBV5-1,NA,CASSGDTGEQFF,TGCGCCAGCAGCGGGGACACGGGTGAGCAGTTCTTC
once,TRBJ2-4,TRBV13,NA,CASSGGTGQQYF,TGTGCCAGCAGCGGCGGGACGGGACAACAGTACTTC
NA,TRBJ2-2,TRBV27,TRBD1,CASSPYLGTANTGELFF,TGTGCCAGCAGTCCCTATCTCGGGACAGCGAACACCGGGGAGCTGTTTTTT
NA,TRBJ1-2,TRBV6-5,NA,CASTGGLLHYGYTF,TGTGCCAGCACGGGCGGGCTTCTACACTATGGCTACACCTTC